This T cell receptor beta chain is from a study of T cells in Graves' hyperthyroidism and ophthalmopathy. Germline CDR1 reads LGHDT; CDR2 reads YNNKEL (reference sequence). The CDR3 is 16 residues long. V dropped 4 bases and J dropped 3; count of bases not matched to a gene: 4. Regions amplified from RNA transcripts were the TCR beta CDR3 regions. In the first-round RT-PCR of the TCR CDR3, the HTBI primer set was used. TCRdb redid the calling of the multiplex PCR reads with MiXCR, one entry per CDR3 protein. Of 500,000 or so distinct CDR3 sequences listed, approximately 17% are singletons. Orbital computed tomography and thyroid ultrasound, together with serum TRAb and thyroxine and clinical symptoms, were used for diagnoses.

The chain joins TRBV3-1 to TRBJ2-2; 11 nucleotides align to TRBD2. Sequencing was performed on blood. This clonotype was sampled from a woman aged 18-30 years with Graves' ophthalmopathy. CDR3 sequence: CASSPGLAEYTGELFF. In nucleotides, the CDR3 is TGTGCCAGCAGCCCGGGACTAGCGGAATACACCGGGGAGCTGTTTTTT.